The 31 T cell receptor beta chains below come from one sample, sequenced in a study of cytomegalovirus exposure and HLA in healthy donors (dated by TCRdb to about 2017). The library was made by the immunoSEQ multiplex PCR assay. A mixture of 60 forward primers for TCR Vbeta segments and 13 reverse primers for TCR Jbeta segments was used in the multiplex PCR. TCRdb stores this immuneACCESS table with in-frame sequences only. Part of the clones is absent; in the studies checked, under half of the shortfall reflects unresolved V genes, and no reason is known for the rest. This sample has under 90,000 clones in its table, and 85% to 90% of those were observed once. Less than 2.5% of the sample is held by the ten biggest clonotypes. The specimen sequenced was PBMCs. These receptors were taken from a man aged 18 to 29 in good health and CMV-seronegative.

This rearrangement joins TRBV21-1 to TRBJ2-2; TRBD1, the table's D call, was not compared with the DNA. TRBV21-1 is flagged as a pseudogene. The CDR3 runs to 19 residues. CDR3 sequence (DNA): TGTGCCAGCAGCCCTTGGGGCCGGGACAGGGTAGGGTCGACCGGGGAGCTGTTTTTT. Translating it yields CASSPWGRDRVGSTGELFF.

This chain links TRBV28 with TRBJ1-6; unclear D gene. Looked up from germline, CDR1 is MDHEN and CDR2 is SYDVKM. The length of the CDR3 is 12 residues. V lost 3 bases and J lost 11, with 8 bases in between. CDR3 sequence (DNA): TGTGCCAGCAGTTTCCCCGGTACACCCCTCCACTTT. Translating it yields CASSFPGTPLHF.

The chain links TRBV7-9 to TRBJ1-5; D may be TRBD1 (5 bases). This CDR3 spans 13 amino acids. The germline V and J ends were trimmed by 3 bases and 9 bases, with 12 bases remaining between them. From germline, CDR1 is SEHNR and CDR2 FQNEAQ (reference sequence). CDR3 residues: CASSLGGIRPQHF. CDR3 nucleotide sequence: TGTGCCAGCAGCTTGGGGGGTATCCGGCCCCAGCATTTT.

This clone was recorded a few times. This chain links TRBV6-5 with TRBJ1-2, with 8 bases that match TRBD1. Germline-derived CDR1 and CDR2 are MNHEY and SVGAGI. The CDR3 is 14 amino acids. Trimming removed 2 bases from V and 2 bases from J; junction bases left unmatched: 1. The CDR3 nucleotides read TGTGCCAGCAGTTACAGGGACAGGAACTATGGCTACACCTTC. Its translation is CASSYRDRNYGYTF.

This chain uses TRBV11-2 with TRBJ2-5; 7 nucleotides align to TRBD1. The assigned J gene may be wrong: the sequence end matches TRBJ2-7 better. There are 18 residues in the CDR3. Germline CDR1 reads SGHAT; CDR2 reads FQNNGV. CDR3 nucleotides: TGTGCCAGCAGCCCTTCTAACCGGGACAGATCTAAGCCCTACGAGCAGTACTTC. It is translated as CASSPSNRDRSKPYEQYF.

J is TRBJ2-7 and V is TRBV7-9; TRBD1 matches 9 bases. There are 11 residues in the CDR3. V dropped 1 base and J dropped 13; count of bases not matched to a gene: 2. From germline, CDR1 is SEHNR and CDR2 FQNEAQ (reference sequence). Written as DNA, the CDR3 is TGTGCCAGCAGCTTAGGGGACAGGGCCTACTTC. It translates to CASSLGDRAYF.

V usage is TRBV7-3 and J usage is TRBJ2-2; D might be TRBD2 (6 bases). This CDR3 spans 15 amino acids. V lost 3 bases to trimming and J lost 4 bases, with 12 bases between them. CDR1 and CDR2 (germline): SGHTA, FQGTGA. This CDR3 reads CASSFVGDFTGELFF. The CDR3 DNA is TGTGCCAGCAGCTTCGTCGGGGACTTCACCGGGGAGCTGTTTTTT.

V and J are TRBV6-5 and TRBJ1-2; a weak D match, TRBD1 (5 bases). Germline V CDR1 and CDR2: MNHEY, SVGAGI. The CDR3 runs to 13 residues. V was shortened by 10 bases and J by 5 bases, with 17 bases between the two germline ends. CDR3 nucleotides: TGTGCCACCGGGGAGGGGAAGGGGTATGGCTACACCTTC. The encoded protein is CATGEGKGYGYTF.

This clone turned up a few times. The J gene is TRBJ2-3, the V gene TRBV6-5; no definite D call. CDR3 length equals 16 residues. The V gene's germline CDR1 is MNHEY and CDR2 SVGAGI. V lost 0 bases, J lost 1 base, and 11 bases lay in between. The DNA of the CDR3 is TGTGCCAGCAGTTACTCGATCTTGGCGGGCACAGATACGCAGTATTTT. Translation: CASSYSILAGTDTQYF.

This clone has just a few counts. The chain couples TRBV4-2 to TRBJ2-3; TRBD2 might be the D (6 bases). The V gene lost 5 bases and the J gene lost 5 bases, with 8 bases spanning the gap. CDR3 length: 12 amino acids. The germline V gene encodes CDR1 LGHNA and CDR2 YNFKEQ. Here the CDR3 DNA reads TGTGCCAGCAGCTGGGGGGAAGATACGCAGTATTTT. This translates into CASSWGEDTQYF.

The V and J genes are TRBV4-3 and TRBJ2-1; 10 bases fit TRBD2. The J segment lost 7 bases and the V segment lost 1 base, leaving 16 bases of the junction unmatched. CDR1 and CDR2 from the germline V gene are LGHNA and YSLEER. The CDR3 spans 19 residues. The CDR3 bases are TGCGCCAGCAGCCAAGTCCCCCCTAGCGGGAGTGCAGTTTGGAATGAGCAGTTCTTC. Translating gives CASSQVPPSGSAVWNEQFF.

The gene calls are TRBV5-1 and TRBJ2-7; TRBD2 matches 10 bases. This CDR3 region has 15 residues. Unmatched junction bases numbered 4, after V lost 4 bases and J lost 0 bases. The germline CDR1 and CDR2 sequences are SGHRS and YFSETQ. CDR3 bases: TGCGCCAGCAGCGTAGGACTAGCGGTCTCCTACGAGCAGTACTTC. It is translated as CASSVGLAVSYEQYF.

This clone appeared once. The chain links TRBV7-2 to TRBJ2-3, with D possibly TRBD2 on 6 matching bases. CDR3 size: 15 residues. Germline lookup yields CDR1 SGHTA and CDR2 FQGNSA. V was shortened by 1 base and J by 2 bases, with 10 bases between the two germline ends. CDR3: CASSLVGLNTDTQYF. CDR3 in DNA: TGTGCCAGCAGCTTAGTGGGACTGAACACAGATACGCAGTATTTT.

The chain employs TRBV5-6 and TRBJ2-7; the D gene is possibly TRBD2 (5 bases). Germline V CDR1 and CDR2: SGHDT, YYEEEE. The V end lost 3 bases, the J end lost 5 bases, and 12 bases lay between the germline ends. This CDR3 is 13 amino acids long. CDR3 sequence reads: CASSWRNVHEQYF. CDR3 bases: TGTGCCAGCAGCTGGAGGAACGTCCACGAGCAGTACTTC.

V gene TRBV14 combines with J gene TRBJ2-7; 7 bases map to TRBD1. Per the germline V gene, CDR1 is SGHDN and CDR2 is FVKESK. J gave up 3 bases and V 0 bases, and 8 bases lay outside the gene matches. CDR3 length: 16 residues. This CDR3 reads CASSQDGTAYFYEQYF. The CDR3 DNA follows: TGTGCCAGCAGCCAAGATGGGACAGCCTACTTCTACGAGCAGTACTTC.

V gene TRBV28 combines with J gene TRBJ1-1, with D tentatively TRBD1 (6 bases). From germline, CDR1 is MDHEN and CDR2 SYDVKM. The V and J ends lost 8 bases and 6 bases respectively, with 19 bases between them. The CDR3 contains 14 residues. CDR3 in DNA: TGTGCCAGCGTGACGGCAGGGGCCCTCGCTGAAGCTTTCTTT. Translation: CASVTAGALAEAFF.

This chain's CDR3 is CASSYSSGSQGEQFF. The CDR3 DNA sequence: TGTGCCAGCAGTTACAGTAGCGGGAGTCAGGGGGAGCAGTTCTTC. V is TRBV6-5 and J is TRBJ2-1; 9 bases are a match to TRBD2. The trim removed 2 bases at V and 10 bases at J, leaving 9 bases unmatched. Germline CDR1 and CDR2: MNHEY and SVGAGI. The CDR3 is 15 residues long.

This chain connects TRBV9 to TRBJ2-2; the D is unclear. The CDR3 covers 16 residues. V was trimmed by 0 bases and J by 3 bases, leaving 12 bases between them. The germline V gene encodes CDR1 SGDLS and CDR2 YYNGEE. CDR3 in amino acids: CASSVESGAYTGELFF. The CDR3 DNA reads TGTGCCAGCAGCGTAGAATCCGGAGCTTACACCGGGGAGCTGTTTTTT.

The chain combines TRBV7-9 with TRBJ2-1; D is perhaps TRBD1 (6 bases). V lost 11 bases, J lost 4 bases, and 15 bases lay in between. The CDR3 totals 13 residues. Per the germline V gene, CDR1 is SEHNR and CDR2 is FQNEAQ (reference sequence). CDR3 in DNA: TGTGCCGGATCGGGACAAAATTACAATGAGCAGTTCTTC. This encodes CAGSGQNYNEQFF.

The V call is TRBV11-2, the J call TRBJ2-7; the match to TRBD1 covers 7 bases. Germline loops: CDR1 SGHAT, CDR2 FQNNGV. J gave up 1 base and V 5 bases, and 5 bases lay outside the gene matches. The CDR3 is made up of 14 amino acids. This CDR3 is CASSTGQNSYEQYF. CDR3 bases: TGTGCCAGCAGCACGGGACAGAATTCCTACGAGCAGTACTTC.

The rearrangement uses TRBV19 and TRBJ2-7; 11 bases line up with TRBD2. Losses at the gene ends were 6 bases for V and 1 base for J; bases not matched to a gene: 5. Germline V lookup: CDR1 LNHDA, CDR2 SQIVND (reference sequence). This CDR3 contains 15 residues. The chain's CDR3 is CASRDGTSGSYEQYF. The CDR3 DNA reads as TGTGCCAGTAGGGACGGGACTAGCGGTTCCTACGAGCAGTACTTC.

The V and J genes are TRBV5-4 and TRBJ2-5, with D possibly TRBD2 on 6 matching bases. CDR3 size: 13 residues. V was pared by 4 bases and J by 5 bases, with 12 bases between. Germline assignment: CDR1 SGHNT and CDR2 YYREEE (reference sequence). This chain's CDR3 is CASSRGTEETQYF. DNA for the CDR3: TGTGCCAGCAGCCGGGGGACGGAGGAGACCCAGTACTTC.

The chain uses TRBV14 and TRBJ2-2; D not certain. The ends were cut back, 2 bases at V and 6 bases at J, with 7 bases in the middle. Germline CDR1 reads SGHDN; CDR2 reads FVKESK. CDR3 length equals 13 residues. CDR3 sequence reads: CASSQLSPGELFF. The CDR3 coding sequence is TGTGCCAGCAGCCAACTGAGCCCCGGGGAGCTGTTTTTT.

V is TRBV19 and J is TRBJ2-7; 9 positions match TRBD1. Germline CDR1 reads LNHDA; CDR2 reads SQIVND (reference sequence). CDR3 length: 14 residues. The J segment lost 5 bases and the V segment lost 4 bases, leaving 6 bases of the junction unmatched. The CDR3 DNA reads as TGTGCCAGTAGTAACTGGGACAGGGAAAACGAGCAGTACTTC. Its translation is CASSNWDRENEQYF.

This chain connects TRBV2 to TRBJ1-1; D call uncertain. The V and J ends lost 5 bases and 2 bases respectively, with 12 bases between them. Germline assignment: CDR1 SNHLY and CDR2 FYNNEI. This CDR3 is 14 amino acids long. The CDR3 reads CASSPVSGNTEAFF. The CDR3 nucleotides are TGTGCCAGCAGTCCGGTCTCGGGAAACACTGAAGCTTTCTTT.

V gene TRBV28 combines with J gene TRBJ1-3, with no clear D. V lost 3 bases, J lost 0 bases, and 6 bases lay in between. Per germline, CDR1 MDHEN and CDR2 SYDVKM. The CDR3 consists of 14 residues. In nucleotides, the CDR3 is TGTGCCAGCAGTTTGAGAGTCTCTGGAAACACCATATATTTT. Residues: CASSLRVSGNTIYF.

About this clone: At one end, the junction sequence differs from germline, possibly due to a read error. The gene calls are TRBV7-7 and TRBJ2-7; the D gene is possibly TRBD1 (6 bases). This CDR3 spans 14 amino acids. Germline-derived CDR1 and CDR2 are SSHAT and FNYEAQ (reference sequence). The CDR3 is CASSLSQGPYEQYF. In DNA, the CDR3 is TGTGCTAGCAGCTTAAGTCAGGGGCCCTACGAGCAGTACTTC.

The chain couples TRBV19 to TRBJ2-1; the D gene is possibly TRBD2 (6 bases). The CDR3 covers 11 residues. Germline-derived CDR1 and CDR2 are LNHDA and SQIVND (reference sequence). Trimming left V 6 bases short and J 9 bases short, with 9 bases between. The chain's CDR3 is CASSGGPEQFF. CDR3 DNA: TGTGCCAGTAGCGGGGGTCCTGAGCAGTTCTTC. Complete variable domain (other parts from reference TRBV19 and TRBJ2-1): DGGITQSPKYLFRKEGQNVTLSCEQNLNHDAMYWYRQDPGQGLRLIYYSQIVNDFQKGDIAEGYSVSREKKESFPLTVTSAQKNPTAFYLCASSGGPEQFFGPGTRLTVL.

The chain joins TRBV6-5 to TRBJ1-2, with TRBD1 as a possible D gene (5 bases). The CDR3 is made up of 15 amino acids. Trimming took 0 bases from V and 1 from J, leaving 9 bases between them. Germline CDR1 and CDR2: MNHEY and SVGAGI. The CDR3 DNA reads TGTGCCAGCAGTTACTCTAGACAGATTAACTATGGCTACACCTTC. This translates into CASSYSRQINYGYTF.

In DNA, the CDR3 is TGTGCCAGCAGCTTGGAACTAGCGGGAGAAAATGAGCAGTTCTTC. It specifies CASSLELAGENEQFF. The chain joins TRBV5-4 to TRBJ2-1; TRBD2 matches 11 bases. Germline values: CDR1 SGHNT, CDR2 YYREEE (reference sequence). The CDR3 has 15 amino acids. V lost 0 bases and J lost 7; bases outside the gene matches: 3. Based on the CDR3 plus reference TRBV5-4 and TRBJ2-1, the full variable domain is ETGVTQSPTHLIKTRGQQVTLRCSSQSGHNTVSWYQQALGQGPQFIFQYYREEENGRGNFPPRFSGLQFPNYSSELNVNALELDDSALYLCASSLELAGENEQFFGPGTRLTVL.

The chain joins TRBV15 to TRBJ2-1; 12 bases fit TRBD2. The CDR3 totals 16 residues. The V gene's germline CDR1 is LNHNV and CDR2 YYDKDF (reference sequence). Trimming took 3 bases from V and 0 from J; bases not matched to a gene: 0. CDR3 protein: CATSRTSGSSYNEQFF. CDR3 DNA sequence: TGTGCCACCAGCAGGACTAGCGGGAGCTCCTACAATGAGCAGTTCTTC.